These 27 T cell receptor beta chains were sequenced from one sample in a study of CD8 T cells in Susac syndrome (dated by TCRdb to about 2019). Library preparation was by the immunoSEQ multiplex PCR assay. RNA was extracted using the RNeasy kit, and roughly 0.5 to 1 microgram was reverse transcribed with random hexamers. The raw public reads went through TCRdb reprocessing: fastp at Q25, MiXCR clone calling, in-frame beta chains kept. Rows merge per CDR3 protein into single entries with the most common DNA and genes. For this sample there are 130,000 or so distinct CDR3 sequences; about 93% appear just once. About 0.28% of the sample is in the top ten clones. Sequencing was performed on CD8+ T cells from PBMCs. Every receptor here comes from a human donor with Susac syndrome.

The rearrangement joins TRBV12-3 or TRBV12-4 to TRBJ1-2; 8 nucleotides line up with TRBD1. Trimming removed 3 bases from V and 4 bases from J; junction bases left unmatched: 4. This CDR3 has 14 residues. The CDR3 nucleotides read TGTGCCAGCAGTTTTGGACAGGGAGGCTATGGCTACACCTTC. It specifies CASSFGQGGYGYTF.

The V call is TRBV7-9, the J call TRBJ2-3; the D gene is possibly TRBD2 (5 bases). The V end lost 11 bases, the J end lost 2 bases, and 11 bases lay between the germline ends. CDR1 SEHNR and CDR2 FQNEAQ come from the germline V gene (reference sequence). This CDR3 has 12 residues. The CDR3 DNA is TGTGCCTCCGGGATTACCACAGATACGCAGTATTTT. It specifies CASGITTDTQYF.

The genes are TRBV5-6 and TRBJ2-7; 11 positions agree with TRBD2. J was trimmed by 6 bases and V by 4 bases; bases with no gene match: 12. This CDR3 has 16 residues. CDR1 and CDR2 (germline): SGHDT, YYEEEE. In DNA, the CDR3 is TGTGCCAGCAGCGACATCCTAGCGGGGGGCCTGAGCGAGCAGTACTTC. It translates to CASSDILAGGLSEQYF.

The CDR3 DNA is TGTGCCAGCAGTGAATTTGTGGCAGGGGCGGCCACCGGGGAGCTGTTTTTT. Amino acids: CASSEFVAGAATGELFF. The chain couples TRBV25-1 to TRBJ2-2, with D possibly being TRBD1 (6 bases). CDR3 length: 17 residues. Germline V lookup: CDR1 MGHDK, CDR2 SYGVNS. V was shortened by 1 base and J by 4 bases, with 16 bases between the two germline ends.

V is TRBV15 and J is TRBJ2-5, with D possibly matching TRBD2 (6 bases). Per the germline V gene, CDR1 is LNHNV and CDR2 is YYDKDF (reference sequence). This CDR3 region has 12 residues. Trimming cost V 6 bases and J 2 bases, with 7 bases left between them. In DNA, the CDR3 is TGTGCCACCAGGGAGGGGCAAGAGACCCAGTACTTC. Protein sequence: CATREGQETQYF.

J is TRBJ2-1 and V is TRBV6-4, with 14 bases fitting TRBD2. CDR3 length equals 14 residues. Per germline, CDR1 MRHNA and CDR2 SNTAGT. With V trimmed by 4 bases and J by 7 bases, 0 bases remained unmatched. The CDR3 DNA is TGTGCCAGCAGTGGACTAGCGGGGGGGAATGAGCAGTTCTTC. This gives the protein CASSGLAGGNEQFF.

The sample holds one count of this clonotype. V is TRBV20-1 and J is TRBJ2-3, with 14 bases identical to TRBD2. With V trimmed by 4 bases and J by 2 bases, 5 bases remained unmatched. There are 16 residues in the CDR3. Per germline, CDR1 DFQATT and CDR2 SNEGSKA (reference sequence). The CDR3: CSATRTSGGLTDTQYF. The CDR3 bases are TGCAGTGCTACCAGGACTAGCGGGGGGCTCACAGATACGCAGTATTTT.

V is TRBV9 and J is TRBJ2-1; the match to TRBD1 covers 9 bases. Looked up from germline, CDR1 is SGDLS and CDR2 is YYNGEE. V dropped 3 bases and J dropped 7; count of bases not matched to a gene: 5. This CDR3 spans 14 amino acids. The CDR3 DNA follows: TGTGCCAGCAGCGCTACAGGGGGCTGGAATGAGCAGTTCTTC. Residues: CASSATGGWNEQFF.

The genes are TRBV29-1 and TRBJ2-1; TRBD2 matches at 12 bases. V dropped 3 bases and J dropped 4; count of bases not matched to a gene: 13. This CDR3 has 18 residues. Germline V gene data show CDR1 as SQVTM and CDR2 as ANQGSEA. CDR3 loop: CSVEEGLAGGPSYNEQFF. The CDR3, as DNA: TGCAGCGTTGAGGAGGGGCTAGCGGGGGGGCCCTCATACAATGAGCAGTTCTTC.

The chain's CDR3 is CASSPDRGLRSHYGYTF. As DNA, the CDR3 is TGTGCCAGCAGCCCGGACAGGGGGCTGCGTAGCCACTATGGCTACACCTTC. This rearrangement joins TRBV9 to TRBJ1-2; TRBD1 matches 11 bases. Germline V gene lookup returns CDR1 SGDLS and CDR2 YYNGEE. The CDR3 is 17 residues long. J lost 3 bases, V lost 4 bases, and 11 bases had no gene match. Filled out from reference TRBV9 and TRBJ1-2, the complete variable domain reads DSGVTQTPKHLITATGQRVTLRCSPRSGDLSVYWYQQSLDQGLQFLIQYYNGEERAKGNILERFSAQQFPDLHSELNLSSLELGDSALYFCASSPDRGLRSHYGYTFGSGTRLTVV.

The chain is built from TRBV13 and TRBJ1-1, with 7 bases that match TRBD1. CDR1 and CDR2 (germline): PRHDT, FYEKMQ (reference sequence). V lost 5 bases to trimming and J lost 5 bases; unmatched junction nucleotides: 11. The CDR3 is made up of 15 amino acids. The DNA for the CDR3 is TGTGCCAGCAGCCCTTCCCAGGGGGTTTGGACTGAAGCTTTCTTT. Translating it yields CASSPSQGVWTEAFF.

The V gene is TRBV5-6, the J gene TRBJ1-2; 7 bases match TRBD1. Germline loops: CDR1 SGHDT, CDR2 YYEEEE. The CDR3 is made up of 17 amino acids. J was trimmed by 0 bases and V by 3 bases; bases with no gene match: 11. Here the CDR3 DNA reads TGTGCCAGCAGCTGGCGGACAGGTGCAACGGCTAACTATGGCTACACCTTC. Residues: CASSWRTGATANYGYTF.

The chain recombines TRBV11-2 with TRBJ1-1; D possibly corresponds to TRBD1 (5 bases). From germline, CDR1 is SGHAT and CDR2 FQNNGV. V shed 2 bases and J shed 4 bases, with 11 bases lying between them. CDR3 length equals 14 residues. The CDR3 nucleotides are TGTGCCAGCAGCTTAACCCAGGGACCCACTGAAGCTTTCTTT. Its protein is CASSLTQGPTEAFF.

The rearrangement uses TRBV29-1 and TRBJ1-1, with D uncertain. This CDR3 is built from 14 residues. Trimming took off 4 bases at V and 6 bases at J, with 18 bases between the two ends. Germline values: CDR1 SQVTM, CDR2 ANQGSEA. The CDR3 coding sequence is TGCAGCGTTGCTTTCGGTTTGGGTGGTGCTGAAGCTTTCTTT. Amino acid sequence: CSVAFGLGGAEAFF.

The chain has TRBV2 and TRBJ2-1; D is undetermined. The CDR3 has 13 residues. In germline, CDR1 is SNHLY, CDR2 FYNNEI. V lost 5 bases and J lost 10, with 15 bases in between. This CDR3 is CASSSHPADEQFF. The CDR3 DNA sequence: TGTGCCAGCAGTTCCCACCCGGCCGACGAGCAGTTCTTC.

J is TRBJ2-7 and V is TRBV20-1; 9 bases fit TRBD1. V was pared by 6 bases and J by 6 bases, with 18 bases of the junction left unmatched. The CDR3 runs to 16 residues. Germline CDR1 and CDR2: DFQATT and SNEGSKA (reference sequence). DNA for the CDR3: TGCAGTGCCCGAGACGTCCGGGACAGGGAAGGGTGCGAGCAGTACTTC. As protein: CSARDVRDREGCEQYF.

V is TRBV12-3 or TRBV12-4 and J is TRBJ2-1; 7 nucleotides align to TRBD1. The J segment lost 7 bases and the V segment lost 6 bases, leaving 12 bases of the junction unmatched. CDR3 length: 15 residues. Here the CDR3 DNA reads TGTGCCAGCAGATCAGCTGACAGGGTTGGGAATGAGCAGTTCTTC. It yields the protein CASRSADRVGNEQFF.

V usage is TRBV11-2 and J usage is TRBJ2-7; 10 positions agree with TRBD1. CDR1 is SGHAT, CDR2 FQNNGV, per germline. This CDR3 is 14 amino acids long. With 5 bases clipped from V and 3 bases from J, the junction kept 4 bases outside the gene matches. DNA for the CDR3: TGTGCCAGCAGCCTGGGGACAGGGGTCTACGAGCAGTACTTC. Protein sequence: CASSLGTGVYEQYF.

The rearrangement joins TRBV5-1 to TRBJ2-1; D could derive from TRBD1 or TRBD2 (5 bases each). The V end lost 4 bases, the J end lost 8 bases, and 10 bases lay between the germline ends. Germline V gene lookup returns CDR1 SGHRS and CDR2 YFSETQ. The CDR3 runs 12 residues. The CDR3: CASSGRQHEQFF. The CDR3 DNA reads as TGCGCCAGCAGCGGGAGACAGCATGAGCAGTTCTTC.

The chain employs TRBV7-6 and TRBJ1-4; D remains unclear. Trimming stripped 5 bases from V and 8 bases from J, with 21 bases between. Germline V gene sequence: CDR1 SGHVS, CDR2 FNYEAQ. The CDR3 spans 16 residues. CDR3 bases: TGTGCCAGCAGCCCCCACGGGCGTTGGGGTTGGGAAAAACTGTTTTTT. This sequence encodes CASSPHGRWGWEKLFF.

This chain uses TRBV20-1 with TRBJ1-1, with 8 bases fitting TRBD1. Germline CDR1 DFQATT, CDR2 SNEGSKA (reference sequence). J lost 0 bases, V lost 3 bases, and 3 bases had no gene match. The CDR3 extends over 14 amino acids. The CDR3 spells CSASNRGMNTEAFF. As DNA, the CDR3 is TGCAGTGCTAGCAACAGGGGGATGAACACTGAAGCTTTCTTT.

The V gene is TRBV4-1, the J gene TRBJ2-1; D not certain. The V gene's germline CDR1 is MGHRA and CDR2 YSYEKL. Trimming pared 0 bases from V and 5 bases from J, leaving 5 bases between. The CDR3 consists of 13 residues. The CDR3 reads CASSQDENNEQFF. The CDR3 DNA reads TGCGCCAGCAGCCAAGATGAAAACAATGAGCAGTTCTTC.

The chain has TRBV4-2 and TRBJ2-7, with D possibly TRBD2 on 6 matching bases. Trimming took 0 bases from V and 6 from J, leaving 9 bases between them. This CDR3 is built from 13 residues. Germline CDR1 LGHNA, CDR2 YNFKEQ. CDR3 loop: CASSQEAGGEQYF. CDR3 DNA: TGTGCCAGCAGCCAAGAAGCCGGGGGCGAGCAGTACTTC.

The chain joins TRBV19 to TRBJ2-1, with a weak D call TRBD1 (6 bases). There are 16 residues in the CDR3. The germline CDR1 and CDR2 sequences are LNHDA and SQIVND (reference sequence). V was shortened by 4 bases and J by 3 bases, with 16 bases between the two germline ends. The chain's CDR3 is CASSNRGGDIYNEQFF. In DNA, the CDR3 is TGTGCCAGTAGTAACCGGGGTGGGGACATCTACAATGAGCAGTTCTTC.

The chain is built from TRBV6-1 and TRBJ2-7; TRBD1 might be the D (5 bases). The CDR3 spans 13 residues. Looked up from germline, CDR1 is MNHNS and CDR2 is SASEGT. The V and J ends lost 10 bases and 3 bases respectively, with 16 bases between them. CDR3 loop: CATLPDSFYEQYF. As DNA, the CDR3 is TGTGCCACCCTACCCGACAGCTTCTACGAGCAGTACTTC.

The chain carries TRBV19 and TRBJ2-7, with a possible D match to TRBD1 (6 bases). With 5 bases removed from V and 2 bases from J, the gap between germline ends came to 10 bases. This CDR3 contains 13 residues. CDR1 LNHDA and CDR2 SQIVND come from the germline V gene (reference sequence). The CDR3 reads CASSRTAPYEQYF. CDR3 DNA: TGTGCCAGTAGTCGGACAGCTCCCTACGAGCAGTACTTC.

The chain is built from TRBV7-9 and TRBJ2-7; TRBD1 matches 7 bases. V shed 5 bases and J 6 bases; nucleotides not matched to a gene: 4. Germline V gives CDR1 SEHNR, CDR2 FQNEAQ (reference sequence). The CDR3 covers 12 residues. The CDR3 reads CASSPGTAEQYF. Here the CDR3 DNA reads TGTGCCAGCAGCCCCGGGACAGCCGAGCAGTACTTC.